These 3 T cell receptor beta chains came from one sample sequenced in a study of OX40 agonist ivuxolimab in advanced cancers. TCRdb's table, derived via immunoSEQ multiplex PCR, lists solely in-frame clones and lacks some. Of some 86,000 clones in the sample, about 90% are singletons; the top ten hold roughly 6.9%. The sequenced sample was CD4+ or CD8+ T cells sorted from blood, obtained in a trial of the OX40 agonist ivuxolimab. These receptors were taken from an adult with an advanced solid tumor such as melanoma, head and neck, liver or kidney cancer.

The chain employs TRBV6-5 and TRBJ2-5; D is perhaps TRBD1 or TRBD2 (5 bases each). The CDR3 loop spans 16 amino acids. V dropped 4 bases and J dropped 1 base, with 16 bases sitting between them. Germline V lookup: CDR1 MNHEY, CDR2 SVGAGI. The CDR3 here is CASSSLGVGIQETQYF. The CDR3 DNA reads TGTGCCAGCAGTTCCCTGGGGGTCGGGATCCAAGAGACCCAGTACTTC.

V and J are TRBV30 and TRBJ1-2; tentatively, D is TRBD1 (5 bases). In germline, CDR1 is GTSNPN, CDR2 SVGIG (reference sequence). Trimming pared 4 bases from V and 4 bases from J, leaving 7 bases between. The length of the CDR3 is 11 residues. CDR3 nucleotide sequence: TGTGCCTGGATGGGGGGCTATGGCTACACCTTC. Protein product: CAWMGGYGYTF.

V gene TRBV6-1 combines with J gene TRBJ2-4; perhaps TRBD1 as D (5 bases). Trimming took off 5 bases at V and 6 bases at J, with 14 bases between the two ends. Germline CDR1 and CDR2: MNHNS and SASEGT. The CDR3 extends over 14 amino acids. The CDR3 protein is CASSPTVTLNIQYF. CDR3 sequence (DNA): TGTGCCAGCAGTCCGACAGTTACCTTAAACATTCAGTACTTC.